Listed below are T cell receptor beta chains from one sample, sequenced in a study of PD-1 blockade in classical Hodgkin lymphoma. The data were produced by immunoSEQ multiplex PCR, yet TCRdb's version contains in-frame clones alone and is incomplete. Found here are 6,000 to 8,500 clones, 75% to 85% of them singletons; the top ten hold around 45%. The sample in question was peripheral blood mononuclear cells (PBMCs), obtained before the second cycle of nivolumab. These receptor sequences come from a human donor with classical Hodgkin lymphoma. The CDR3 runs from the conserved cysteine through the conserved F or W. The D gene is left open where the match is weak. Size values are once, few and many counts, or a class for expanded clones, and some rows have none.

v_call: TRBV18
j_call: TRBJ2-1
d_call: TRBD1
clone_size: once
cdr3_nt: TGTGCCAGCTCTCTAGACAGGGTGCACGTCTTC
cdr3_aa: CASSLDRVHVF

v_call: TRBV29-1
j_call: TRBJ2-7
d_call: TRBD1
clone_size: .
cdr3_nt: TGCAGCGTTGCACCGACAGGGGGTCCCTCCTACGAGCAGTACTTC
cdr3_aa: CSVAPTGGPSYEQYF

v_call: TRBV28
j_call: TRBJ2-7
d_call: TRBD2
clone_size: .
cdr3_nt: TGTGCCAGCACCCGGACAGGACTTCGGACTAGCGGGATTCAGCACGAGCAGTACTTC
cdr3_aa: CASTRTGLRTSGIQHEQYF

v_call: TRBV7-3
j_call: TRBJ2-2
d_call: .
clone_size: .
cdr3_nt: TGTGCCAGCAGCCTACACTCGGACGGGGAGCTGTTTTTT
cdr3_aa: CASSLHSDGELFF

v_call: TRBV29-1
j_call: TRBJ2-7
d_call: .
clone_size: .
cdr3_nt: TGCAGCGCCAGGGGGGACTACGAGCAGTACTTC
cdr3_aa: CSARGDYEQYF

v_call: TRBV11-2
j_call: TRBJ2-1
d_call: .
clone_size: .
cdr3_nt: TGTGCCAGCAGCTTACCTCTAGCGTTTTACAATGAGCAGTTCTTC
cdr3_aa: CASSLPLAFYNEQFF

v_call: TRBV16
j_call: TRBJ2-1
d_call: .
clone_size: .
cdr3_nt: TGTGCCAGCAGCCAATCGGGGGAATCCTACAATGAGCAGTTCTTC
cdr3_aa: CASSQSGESYNEQFF

v_call: TRBV27
j_call: TRBJ2-1
d_call: TRBD2
clone_size: .
cdr3_nt: TGTGCCAGCGGCCGACTAGCGGGGGACAATGAGCAGTTCTTC
cdr3_aa: CASGRLAGDNEQFF

v_call: TRBV6-5
j_call: TRBJ2-2
d_call: .
clone_size: .
cdr3_nt: TGTGCCAGCAGGCAAAACACCGGGGAGCTGTTTTTT
cdr3_aa: CASRQNTGELFF

v_call: TRBV7-2
j_call: TRBJ2-5
d_call: TRBD2
clone_size: few
cdr3_nt: TGTGCCAGCAGCTCAGGGGGACTAGCGGGAGAGACCCAGTACTTC
cdr3_aa: CASSSGGLAGETQYF

v_call: TRBV11-3
j_call: TRBJ2-7
d_call: .
clone_size: .
cdr3_nt: TGTGCCAGCAGTCGCGGCTACGAGCAGTACTTC
cdr3_aa: CASSRGYEQYF

v_call: TRBV2
j_call: TRBJ2-3
d_call: TRBD1
clone_size: .
cdr3_nt: TGTGCCAGCAGTGGCCGGGACAGGGTCACAGATACGCAGTATTTT
cdr3_aa: CASSGRDRVTDTQYF

v_call: TRBV6-6
j_call: TRBJ2-3
d_call: .
clone_size: .
cdr3_nt: TGTGCCAGCAGTTACTCCCGTAGCCAGAGCACAGATACGCAGTATTTT
cdr3_aa: CASSYSRSQSTDTQYF

v_call: TRBV5-1
j_call: TRBJ2-7
d_call: .
clone_size: .
cdr3_nt: TGCGCCAGCAGCGGGGGCACTTCCTACGAGCAGTACTTC
cdr3_aa: CASSGGTSYEQYF

v_call: TRBV25-1
j_call: TRBJ2-2
d_call: .
clone_size: .
cdr3_nt: TGTGCCAGCAGTGAATACGTGGGAGAGAACACCGGGGAGCTGTTTTTT
cdr3_aa: CASSEYVGENTGELFF

v_call: TRBV28
j_call: TRBJ2-3
d_call: .
clone_size: few
cdr3_nt: TGTGCCAGCAGTTTGGCGGCAGATACGCAGTATTTT
cdr3_aa: CASSLAADTQYF

v_call: TRBV5-4
j_call: TRBJ2-6
d_call: TRBD1
clone_size: .
cdr3_nt: TGTGCCTCACAAAGTGGGACAGGGCTTTCTGGGGCCAACGTCCTGACTTTC
cdr3_aa: CASQSGTGLSGANVLTF

v_call: TRBV5-1
j_call: TRBJ2-7
d_call: TRBD2
clone_size: .
cdr3_nt: TGCGCCAGCAGCTTCGGAGCTAGCGGAAGCTACGAGCAGTACTTC
cdr3_aa: CASSFGASGSYEQYF

v_call: TRBV5-6
j_call: TRBJ1-2
d_call: .
clone_size: few
cdr3_nt: TGTGCCAGCAGCTTCGGGACACTTGGCTACACCTTC
cdr3_aa: CASSFGTLGYTF

v_call: TRBV5-1
j_call: TRBJ1-5
d_call: TRBD1
clone_size: .
cdr3_nt: TGCGCCAGCAGCTTGGGACAGGGCGTTGGTCAGCCCCAGCATTTT
cdr3_aa: CASSLGQGVGQPQHF

v_call: TRBV6-5
j_call: TRBJ2-3
d_call: .
clone_size: .
cdr3_nt: TGTGCCAGCCTAACGGGAGCAGATACGCAGTATTTT
cdr3_aa: CASLTGADTQYF

v_call: TRBV2
j_call: TRBJ2-3
d_call: TRBD2
clone_size: .
cdr3_nt: TGTGCCAGCTCTGGGACTAGCGGGAGGGATACGCAGTATTTT
cdr3_aa: CASSGTSGRDTQYF

v_call: TRBV6-5
j_call: TRBJ1-1
d_call: .
clone_size: few
cdr3_nt: TGTGCCAGCCGTGTTAGTACTGAAGCTTTCTTT
cdr3_aa: CASRVSTEAFF

v_call: TRBV28
j_call: TRBJ2-1
d_call: TRBD2
clone_size: large
cdr3_nt: TGTGCCAGCAGACCGCCGGGAGGGTCGTACAATGAGCAGTTCTTC
cdr3_aa: CASRPPGGSYNEQFF

v_call: TRBV6-5
j_call: TRBJ2-7
d_call: TRBD2
clone_size: few
cdr3_nt: TGTGCCAGCAGTTATAGGAGGGAGGGCTCCTACGAGCAGTACTTC
cdr3_aa: CASSYRREGSYEQYF

v_call: TRBV2
j_call: TRBJ1-5
d_call: .
clone_size: .
cdr3_nt: TGTGCCAGCAGTGAGGCAGTCAATCAGCCCCAGCATTTT
cdr3_aa: CASSEAVNQPQHF

v_call: TRBV9
j_call: TRBJ1-5
d_call: .
clone_size: .
cdr3_nt: TGTGCCAGCAGCGTAGGGCTCCAGGAAAATCAGCCCCAGCATTTT
cdr3_aa: CASSVGLQENQPQHF

v_call: TRBV10-3
j_call: TRBJ2-7
d_call: .
clone_size: .
cdr3_nt: TGTGCCATCAGTGGGACAGATTCCTACGAGCAGTACTTC
cdr3_aa: CAISGTDSYEQYF

v_call: TRBV7-9
j_call: TRBJ2-7
d_call: TRBD2
clone_size: once
cdr3_nt: TGTGCCAGCAGCCCCATGAGCGGGAGGGCCTCCCAGGGGGAGCAGTACTTC
cdr3_aa: CASSPMSGRASQGEQYF

v_call: TRBV6-5
j_call: TRBJ2-5
d_call: .
clone_size: .
cdr3_nt: TGTGCCAGCAGCCCGGGATCAGGGGTTTGGGAGACCCAGTACTTC
cdr3_aa: CASSPGSGVWETQYF

v_call: TRBV6-1
j_call: TRBJ1-5
d_call: .
clone_size: .
cdr3_nt: TGTGCCAGCAGTGAGAGGGTCCGAAATCAGCCCCAGCATTTT
cdr3_aa: CASSERVRNQPQHF

v_call: TRBV7-3
j_call: TRBJ1-1
d_call: TRBD1
clone_size: .
cdr3_nt: TGTGCCAGCAGCGATAGACAGGGGGCTGAAGCTTTCTTT
cdr3_aa: CASSDRQGAEAFF

v_call: TRBV7-6
j_call: TRBJ2-1
d_call: .
clone_size: .
cdr3_nt: TGTGCCAGCAGCTTAGGGCTCTTAAGCTCCTACAATGAGCAGTTCTTC
cdr3_aa: CASSLGLLSSYNEQFF

v_call: TRBV19
j_call: TRBJ1-1
d_call: TRBD1
clone_size: .
cdr3_nt: TGTGCCAGTAGAAACCGGGACAGGGGGACTAGCACTGAAGCTTTCTTT
cdr3_aa: CASRNRDRGTSTEAFF

v_call: TRBV15
j_call: TRBJ2-7
d_call: .
clone_size: .
cdr3_nt: TGTGCCACCAGCAGAGAGGGGGCGGGAGCCTACGAGCAGTACTTC
cdr3_aa: CATSREGAGAYEQYF

v_call: TRBV28
j_call: TRBJ2-1
d_call: TRBD1
clone_size: .
cdr3_nt: TGTGCCAGCAGTTTGTTACGGACAGGGGTTAATGAGCAGTTCTTC
cdr3_aa: CASSLLRTGVNEQFF

v_call: TRBV29-1
j_call: TRBJ2-5
d_call: .
clone_size: few
cdr3_nt: TGCAGCGTGCACCGGGACGGGCTACACATTGAGACCCAGTACTTC
cdr3_aa: CSVHRDGLHIETQYF

v_call: TRBV7-3
j_call: TRBJ2-7
d_call: TRBD2
clone_size: .
cdr3_nt: TGTGCCAGCAGCTTAAATGGGCTAGCGGGAGCCGAGCAGTACTTC
cdr3_aa: CASSLNGLAGAEQYF

v_call: TRBV11-2
j_call: TRBJ2-5
d_call: .
clone_size: .
cdr3_nt: TGTGCCAGCAGCTTAGCCAGGGTGGGAGAGACCCAGTACTTC
cdr3_aa: CASSLARVGETQYF

v_call: TRBV4-3
j_call: TRBJ2-3
d_call: .
clone_size: few
cdr3_nt: TGCGCCAGCAGCCGGGGGACAGGTACTAGCGGAATCACAGATACGCAGTATTTT
cdr3_aa: CASSRGTGTSGITDTQYF

v_call: TRBV27
j_call: TRBJ2-7
d_call: .
clone_size: .
cdr3_nt: TGTGCCAGCAGTTTCGACAGGTCCTACGAGCAGTACTTC
cdr3_aa: CASSFDRSYEQYF

v_call: TRBV18
j_call: TRBJ1-5
d_call: TRBD1
clone_size: .
cdr3_nt: TGTGCCAGCTCAAGAGGGACAGGGAACAGCAATCAGCCCCAGCATTTT
cdr3_aa: CASSRGTGNSNQPQHF

v_call: TRBV28
j_call: TRBJ2-7
d_call: .
clone_size: .
cdr3_nt: TGTGCCAGCAGTTTAATCCCCCAGAGCGGAACCTACGAGCAGTACTTC
cdr3_aa: CASSLIPQSGTYEQYF

v_call: TRBV28
j_call: TRBJ2-3
d_call: .
clone_size: .
cdr3_nt: TGTGCCAGCAGTTTAAAGCAACCCACAGATACGCAGTATTTT
cdr3_aa: CASSLKQPTDTQYF

v_call: TRBV6-6
j_call: TRBJ2-7
d_call: TRBD1
clone_size: .
cdr3_nt: TGTGCCAGCACCTACGGGCAGGGGGAATACGAGCAGTACTTC
cdr3_aa: CASTYGQGEYEQYF

v_call: TRBV6-1
j_call: TRBJ2-7
d_call: .
clone_size: .
cdr3_nt: TGTGCCAGCAGAAGACAGTACGAGCAGTACTTC
cdr3_aa: CASRRQYEQYF

v_call: TRBV11-1
j_call: TRBJ2-3
d_call: TRBD2
clone_size: .
cdr3_nt: TGTGCCAGCAGCAAAAACGGAGCGGGAGCGAGCACAGATACGCAGTATTTT
cdr3_aa: CASSKNGAGASTDTQYF

v_call: TRBV6-5
j_call: TRBJ1-1
d_call: .
clone_size: .
cdr3_nt: TGTGCCAGCATCAGGACAGAGGGCCCTGTAGCTTTCTTT
cdr3_aa: CASIRTEGPVAFF

v_call: TRBV29-1
j_call: TRBJ1-1
d_call: .
clone_size: few
cdr3_nt: TGCAGCTTCACAGGGTTTGAGAACACTGAAGCTTTCTTT
cdr3_aa: CSFTGFENTEAFF

v_call: TRBV27
j_call: TRBJ1-2
d_call: .
clone_size: .
cdr3_nt: TGTGCCAGCAGTTTATCACCCCTTACCTTGAGTGGCTACACCTTC
cdr3_aa: CASSLSPLTLSGYTF

v_call: TRBV4-3
j_call: TRBJ1-2
d_call: TRBD1
clone_size: .
cdr3_nt: TGCGCCAGCAGCCAAGCCGGGACAGGGGCGGCCTATGGCTACACCTTC
cdr3_aa: CASSQAGTGAAYGYTF

v_call: TRBV14
j_call: TRBJ2-3
d_call: .
clone_size: .
cdr3_nt: TGTGCCAGCAGCCACTCCGGGACACGGGCCGATACGCAGTATTTT
cdr3_aa: CASSHSGTRADTQYF

v_call: TRBV6-5
j_call: TRBJ1-1
d_call: TRBD1
clone_size: few
cdr3_nt: TGTGCCAGCAGTTACACAGGGGGCCAGGCTTTCTTT
cdr3_aa: CASSYTGGQAFF

v_call: TRBV6-5
j_call: TRBJ2-1
d_call: .
clone_size: once
cdr3_nt: TGTGCCAGCAGTTACAAGGGAGGGCAGTTCTTC
cdr3_aa: CASSYKGGQFF

v_call: TRBV9
j_call: TRBJ2-3
d_call: TRBD2
clone_size: .
cdr3_nt: TGTGCCAGCAGCGCGGGGCCAGCGGGGCGCTTGTCTACGCAGTATTTT
cdr3_aa: CASSAGPAGRLSTQYF

v_call: TRBV5-1
j_call: TRBJ2-7
d_call: TRBD2
clone_size: .
cdr3_nt: TGCGCCAGCAGTTCCTTTACTAGCGTCGAGCAGTACTTC
cdr3_aa: CASSSFTSVEQYF

v_call: TRBV13
j_call: TRBJ1-2
d_call: .
clone_size: .
cdr3_nt: TGTGCCAGCAGCTTTACAGATGGCTACACCTTC
cdr3_aa: CASSFTDGYTF

v_call: TRBV4-3
j_call: TRBJ2-7
d_call: .
clone_size: .
cdr3_nt: TGCGCCAGCAGCCAAGATCGAGACAGCCGTTACGAGCAGTACTTC
cdr3_aa: CASSQDRDSRYEQYF

v_call: TRBV27
j_call: TRBJ2-7
d_call: .
clone_size: few
cdr3_nt: TGTGCCAGCAGTTTCTCAGGGACCGGCGAGCAGTACTTC
cdr3_aa: CASSFSGTGEQYF

v_call: TRBV5-4
j_call: TRBJ2-5
d_call: TRBD1
clone_size: .
cdr3_nt: TGTGCCAGCAGCCAACGGACAGGGAGGGAGACCCAGTACTTC
cdr3_aa: CASSQRTGRETQYF